This T cell receptor beta chain was identified in a study of shared clonotypes between healthy human individuals. Study-wide findings and caveats: Sequencing of the sorted subsets was shown by rarefaction to be incomplete despite large depth.

CDR3 length equals 13 residues. Germline V CDR1 and CDR2: SGHAT, FQNNGV. V was shortened by 5 bases and J by 1 base, with 9 bases between the two germline ends. With regard to this clone: What it binds is not known. The same CDR3 arises from other DNA sequences in this sample as well.

The protocol was immunoSEQ multiplex PCR, while the TCRdb copy is restricted to in-frame clones and leaves out a portion. Here the sample spans millions of clones, 85% to 95% being singletons. Positively selected for CCR7, the CD45RO-negative cells used as naive CD8 cells excluded terminally differentiated effector memory CD45RA+ cells. The chain uses TRBV11-2 and TRBJ2-7; no reliable D call. Input material: naive CD8+ T cells sorted from blood. The clonotype originates from a young man in good health. This CDR3 reads CASSPDGSYEQYF. For the CDR3, the DNA is TGTGCCAGCAGCCCGGACGGATCCTACGAGCAGTACTTC.